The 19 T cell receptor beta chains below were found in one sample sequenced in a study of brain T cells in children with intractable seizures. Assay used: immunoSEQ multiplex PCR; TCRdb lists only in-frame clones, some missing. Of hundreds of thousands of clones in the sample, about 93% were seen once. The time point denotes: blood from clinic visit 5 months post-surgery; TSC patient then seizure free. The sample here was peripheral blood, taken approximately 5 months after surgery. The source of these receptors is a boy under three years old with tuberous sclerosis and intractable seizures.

The CDR3 loop is CSAGSQETQYF. CDR3 bases: TGCAGTGCGGGCAGTCAAGAGACCCAGTACTTC. The rearrangement uses TRBV20-1 and TRBJ2-5; D is uncertain. V lost 6 bases, J lost 2 bases, and 7 bases lay in between. The CDR3 has 11 residues. CDR1 is DFQATT and CDR2 is SNEGSKA in the germline V gene (reference sequence).

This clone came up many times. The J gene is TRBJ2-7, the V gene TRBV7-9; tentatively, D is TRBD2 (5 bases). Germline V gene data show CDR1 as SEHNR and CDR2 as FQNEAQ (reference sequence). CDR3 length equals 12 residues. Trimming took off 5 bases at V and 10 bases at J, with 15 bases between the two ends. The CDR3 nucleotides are TGTGCCAGCAGCCAAAGTGCCTCGGGACAGTACTTC. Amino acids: CASSQSASGQYF.

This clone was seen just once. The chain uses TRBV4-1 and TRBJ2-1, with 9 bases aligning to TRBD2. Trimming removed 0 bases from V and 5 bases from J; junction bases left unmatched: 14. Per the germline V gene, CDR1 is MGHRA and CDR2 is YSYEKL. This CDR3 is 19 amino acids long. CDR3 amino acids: CASSQDRGLAGRENNEQFF. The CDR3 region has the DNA TGCGCCAGCAGCCAAGATCGTGGGCTAGCGGGACGGGAGAACAATGAGCAGTTCTTC.

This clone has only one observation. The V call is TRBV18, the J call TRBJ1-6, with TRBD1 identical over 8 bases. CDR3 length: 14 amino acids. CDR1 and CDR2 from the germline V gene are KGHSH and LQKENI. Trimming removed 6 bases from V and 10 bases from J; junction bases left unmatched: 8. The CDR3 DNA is TGTGCCAGCTCGACATCGACAGGGGCATCACCCCTCCACTTT. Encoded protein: CASSTSTGASPLHF.

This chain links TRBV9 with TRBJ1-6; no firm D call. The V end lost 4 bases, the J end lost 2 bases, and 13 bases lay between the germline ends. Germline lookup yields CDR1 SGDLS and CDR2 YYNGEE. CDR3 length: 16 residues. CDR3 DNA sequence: TGTGCCAGCAGCCCAACGGAGGGTGCCTATAATTCACCCCTCCACTTT. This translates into CASSPTEGAYNSPLHF.

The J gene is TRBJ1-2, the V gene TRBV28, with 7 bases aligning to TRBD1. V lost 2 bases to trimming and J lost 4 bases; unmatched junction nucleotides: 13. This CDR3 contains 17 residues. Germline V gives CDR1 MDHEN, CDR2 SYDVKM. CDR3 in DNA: TGTGCCAGCAGTTTAGCCGCCGGGACAGAAAAAATCTATGGCTACACCTTC. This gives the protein CASSLAAGTEKIYGYTF.

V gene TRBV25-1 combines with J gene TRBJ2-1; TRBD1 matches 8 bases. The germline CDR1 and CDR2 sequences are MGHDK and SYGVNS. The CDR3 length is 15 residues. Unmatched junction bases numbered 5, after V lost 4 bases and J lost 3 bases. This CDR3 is CASSAGQGRYNEQFF. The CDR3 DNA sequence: TGTGCCAGCAGTGCTGGACAGGGTCGCTACAATGAGCAGTTCTTC. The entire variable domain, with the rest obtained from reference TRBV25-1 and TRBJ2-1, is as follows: EADIYQTPRYLVIGTGKKITLECSQTMGHDKMYWYQQDPGMELHLIHYSYGVNSTEKGDLSSESTVSRIRTEHFPLTLESARPSHTSQYLCASSAGQGRYNEQFFGPGTRLTVL.

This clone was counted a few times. CDR3 nucleotides: TGTGCCAGCAGCCCTAGACAGGGGTCGGGTGGCTACACCTTC. Its translation is CASSPRQGSGGYTF. V gene TRBV9 combines with J gene TRBJ1-2; TRBD1 aligns across 8 bases. This CDR3 has 14 amino acids. V gave up 4 bases and J gave up 7 bases; unmatched junction bases: 9. CDR1 is SGDLS, CDR2 YYNGEE, per germline.

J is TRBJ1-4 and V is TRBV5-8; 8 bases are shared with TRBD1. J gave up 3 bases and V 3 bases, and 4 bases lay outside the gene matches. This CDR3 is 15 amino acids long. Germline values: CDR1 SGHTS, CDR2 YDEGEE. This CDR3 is CASSSTGGANEKLFF. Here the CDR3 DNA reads TGTGCCAGCAGCTCAACAGGGGGTGCTAATGAAAAACTGTTTTTT.

As DNA, the CDR3 is TGTGCCAGCAGCTTACTAGCCTTTGGAAAAGAGACCCAGTACTTC. It specifies CASSLLAFGKETQYF. The rearrangement links TRBV7-6 to TRBJ2-5, with a weak D call TRBD2 (5 bases). The ends were cut back, 2 bases at V and 3 bases at J, with 13 bases in the middle. Germline CDR1 and CDR2: SGHVS and FNYEAQ. The CDR3 is 15 amino acids.

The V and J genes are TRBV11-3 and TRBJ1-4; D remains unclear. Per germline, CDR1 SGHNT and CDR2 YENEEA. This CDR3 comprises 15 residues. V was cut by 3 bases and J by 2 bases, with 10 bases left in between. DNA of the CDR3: TGTGCCAGCAGCTTCCTGGGAGGGACTAATGAAAAACTGTTTTTT. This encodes CASSFLGGTNEKLFF.

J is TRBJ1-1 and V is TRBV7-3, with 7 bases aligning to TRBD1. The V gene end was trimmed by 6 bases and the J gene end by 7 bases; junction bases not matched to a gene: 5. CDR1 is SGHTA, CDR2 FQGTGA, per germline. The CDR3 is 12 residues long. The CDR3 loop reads CASSPTGVEAFF. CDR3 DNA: TGTGCCAGCAGTCCAACAGGGGTTGAAGCTTTCTTT.

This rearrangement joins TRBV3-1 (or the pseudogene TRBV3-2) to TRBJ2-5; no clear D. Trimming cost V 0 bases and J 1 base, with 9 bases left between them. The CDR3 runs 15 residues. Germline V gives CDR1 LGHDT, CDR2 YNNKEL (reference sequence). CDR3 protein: CASSQDGRFQETQYF. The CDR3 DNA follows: TGTGCCAGCAGCCAAGACGGCCGATTCCAAGAGACCCAGTACTTC.

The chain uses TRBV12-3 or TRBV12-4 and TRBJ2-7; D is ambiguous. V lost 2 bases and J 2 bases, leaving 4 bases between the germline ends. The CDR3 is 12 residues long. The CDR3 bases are TGTGCCAGCAGTTTACAAACCTACGAGCAGTACTTC. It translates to CASSLQTYEQYF.

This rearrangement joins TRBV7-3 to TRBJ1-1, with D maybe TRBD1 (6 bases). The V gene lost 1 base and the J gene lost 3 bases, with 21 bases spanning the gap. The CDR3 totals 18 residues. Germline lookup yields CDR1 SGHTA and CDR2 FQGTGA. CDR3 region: CASSLKRVGPPGDTEAFF. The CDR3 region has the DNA TGTGCCAGCAGCTTAAAAAGAGTAGGTCCTCCAGGGGACACTGAAGCTTTCTTT.

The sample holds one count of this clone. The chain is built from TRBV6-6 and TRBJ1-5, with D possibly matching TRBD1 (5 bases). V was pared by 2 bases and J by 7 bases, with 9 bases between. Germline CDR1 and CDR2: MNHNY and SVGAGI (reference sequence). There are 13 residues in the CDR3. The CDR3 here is CASSYQEGQPQHF. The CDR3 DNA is TGTGCCAGCAGTTACCAGGAGGGGCAGCCCCAGCATTTT.

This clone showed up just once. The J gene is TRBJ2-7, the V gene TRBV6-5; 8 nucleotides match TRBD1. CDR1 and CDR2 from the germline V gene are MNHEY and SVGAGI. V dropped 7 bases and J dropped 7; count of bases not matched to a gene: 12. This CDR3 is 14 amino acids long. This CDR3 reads CASKVQGGIGEQYF. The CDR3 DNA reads TGTGCCAGCAAGGTACAGGGGGGTATAGGGGAGCAGTACTTC.

The CDR3 DNA reads TGTGCCACCAGCAGAACAGGGGTTGGCTACGAGCAGTACTTC. Its protein product is CATSRTGVGYEQYF. The chain couples TRBV15 to TRBJ2-7; 7 nucleotides agree with TRBD1. V was pared by 2 bases and J by 3 bases, with 4 bases of the junction left unmatched. The CDR3 covers 14 residues. Germline lookup yields CDR1 LNHNV and CDR2 YYDKDF (reference sequence).

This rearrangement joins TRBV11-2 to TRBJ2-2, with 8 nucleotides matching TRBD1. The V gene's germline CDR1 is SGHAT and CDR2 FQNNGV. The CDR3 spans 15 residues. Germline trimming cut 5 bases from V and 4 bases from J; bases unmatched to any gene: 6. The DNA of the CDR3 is TGTGCCAGCAGCCAGGGACAGGTCGGCACCGGGGAGCTGTTTTTT. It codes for CASSQGQVGTGELFF. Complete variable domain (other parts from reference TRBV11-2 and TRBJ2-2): EAGVAQSPRYKIIEKRQSVAFWCNPISGHATLYWYQQILGQGPKLLIQFQNNGVVDDSQLPKDRFSAERLKGVDSTLKIQPAKLEDSAVYLCASSQGQVGTGELFFGEGSRLTVL.